The 28 T cell receptor beta chains listed next were all sequenced from one sample in a study of shared clonotypes between healthy human individuals. The table came from immunoSEQ multiplex PCR; TCRdb's copy has only in-frame clones and leaves some out. The table has millions of clones, roughly 95% seen once. Sequencing was carried out using naive CD4+ T cells sorted from blood. Indicated subset: CD45RA+ positively selected. The receptors stem from a man in his late teens or twenties in good health.

The chain uses TRBV2 and TRBJ1-1, with 9 bases lining up with TRBD1. The CDR3 is made up of 16 amino acids. CDR1 SNHLY and CDR2 FYNNEI come from the germline V gene. Trimming cost V 3 bases and J 1 base; bases outside gene matches: 6. The DNA of the CDR3 is TGTGCCAGCAGTGAGACAAGACAGGGGGGGAACACTGAAGCTTTCTTT. This sequence encodes CASSETRQGGNTEAFF.

DNA for the CDR3: TGTGCCAGCAGCCCTAGCGGGGGGGCCTCCCAAGAGACCCAGTACTTC. This translates into CASSPSGGASQETQYF. This chain connects TRBV14 to TRBJ2-5; TRBD2 matches 12 bases. The V gene end was trimmed by 4 bases and the J gene end by 1 base; junction bases not matched to a gene: 4. Germline CDR1 is SGHDN and CDR2 is FVKESK. CDR3 length equals 16 residues.

The V gene is TRBV6-1, the J gene TRBJ2-7; D not certain. CDR1 is MNHNS, CDR2 SASEGT, per germline. The V gene lost 7 bases and the J gene lost 0 bases, with 10 bases spanning the gap. The CDR3 has 13 residues. The CDR3 reads CASKRASSYEQYF. The CDR3 region has the DNA TGTGCCAGCAAACGGGCGAGCTCCTACGAGCAGTACTTC.

The CDR3 DNA reads TGTGCCAGCAGTTCCGGGACAGGAACTTCCGAGCAGTACTTC. Translating gives CASSSGTGTSEQYF. V is TRBV6-1 and J is TRBJ2-7; TRBD1 matches 8 bases. Looked up from germline, CDR1 is MNHNS and CDR2 is SASEGT. CDR3 length: 14 amino acids. V trimming: 5 bases; J trimming: 6 bases; junction bases outside the gene matches: 9.

This rearrangement joins TRBV6-5 to TRBJ2-1, with TRBD2 identical over 10 bases. J was trimmed by 9 bases and V by 5 bases; bases with no gene match: 4. Germline V lookup: CDR1 MNHEY, CDR2 SVGAGI. The CDR3 extends over 13 amino acids. CDR3 loop: CASSTGLAVEQFF. In DNA form, the CDR3 reads TGTGCCAGCAGTACCGGACTAGCGGTTGAGCAGTTCTTC.

The chain joins TRBV20-1 to TRBJ2-7, with D possibly being TRBD2 (6 bases). The CDR3 consists of 11 residues. V dropped 3 bases and J dropped 6 bases, with 9 bases sitting between them. From germline, CDR1 is DFQATT and CDR2 SNEGSKA (reference sequence). The CDR3: CSAREGIEQYF. The CDR3 DNA reads as TGCAGTGCTAGGGAGGGCATCGAGCAGTACTTC.

The table lists this clone with a count of one. The gene calls are TRBV6-7 and TRBJ1-5; 10 bases line up with TRBD1. TRBV6-7 is designated an ORF whose function remains uncertain. The CDR3 is made up of 17 amino acids. V lost 2 bases, J lost 1 base, and 5 bases stayed unmatched. CDR3 DNA: TGTGCCAGCAGTTACCGGGACAGGGGATGCAGCAATCAGCCCCAGCATTTT. As protein: CASSYRDRGCSNQPQHF.

This chain joins TRBV5-6 and TRBJ1-1; D gene unclear. This CDR3 spans 15 amino acids. CDR1 is SGHDT and CDR2 is YYEEEE in the germline V gene. Between the trimmed V and J ends, which lost 5 bases and 0 bases, there was a span of 14 bases. The CDR3 sequence: CASRPSARMNTEAFF. The CDR3 DNA follows: TGTGCCAGCAGACCTAGCGCACGGATGAACACTGAAGCTTTCTTT. Filled out from reference TRBV5-6 and TRBJ1-1, the complete variable domain reads DAGVTQSPTHLIKTRGQQVTLRCSPKSGHDTVSWYQQALGQGPQFIFQYYEEEERQRGNFPDRFSGHQFPNYSSELNVNALLLGDSALYLCASRPSARMNTEAFFGQGTRLTVV.

The V call is TRBV2, the J call TRBJ1-6; D is unclear. Germline assignment: CDR1 SNHLY and CDR2 FYNNEI. Trimming removed 4 bases from V and 7 bases from J, with 8 bases in between. This CDR3 is built from 13 residues. The CDR3 region has the DNA TGTGCCAGCAGTGGGGAGCCGAATTCACCCCTCCACTTT. Translated: CASSGEPNSPLHF.

The rearrangement uses TRBV7-8 and TRBJ1-3, with D perhaps matching TRBD1 (5 bases). CDR1 is SGHVS and CDR2 is FQNEAQ in the germline V gene. The V and J ends lost 4 bases and 0 bases respectively, with 10 bases between them. The CDR3 spans 15 residues. The CDR3 nucleotides read TGTGCCAGCAGCTGGGACTTAGGCTCTGGAAACACCATATATTTT. Protein sequence: CASSWDLGSGNTIYF.

The chain recombines TRBV6-6 with TRBJ1-1; 10 bases fit TRBD1. The CDR3 is 15 residues long. The V and J ends lost 6 bases and 5 bases, in that order; junction bases with no gene match: 9. Germline CDR1 and CDR2: MNHNY and SVGAGI (reference sequence). The CDR3 protein is CASRPPGQGRTEAFF. CDR3 bases: TGTGCCAGCAGGCCTCCGGGACAGGGGCGGACTGAAGCTTTCTTT.

The table lists this clone with a count of one. The chain links TRBV28 to TRBJ1-1; possible D gene TRBD1, 5 bases. With 11 bases removed from V and 5 bases from J, the gap between germline ends came to 18 bases. This CDR3 is 13 amino acids long. The germline V gene encodes CDR1 MDHEN and CDR2 SYDVKM. This chain's CDR3 is CAARRTRYTEAFF. The CDR3, as DNA: TGTGCCGCTAGAAGGACAAGGTATACTGAAGCTTTCTTT.

The chain carries TRBV4-1 and TRBJ2-7, with D uncertain. Trimming left V 0 bases short and J 0 bases short, with 12 bases between. Germline V gives CDR1 MGHRA, CDR2 YSYEKL. CDR3 length: 16 amino acids. DNA for the CDR3: TGCGCCAGCAGCCAAGAAAGCACCCGTAGCTCCTACGAGCAGTACTTC. Its translation is CASSQESTRSSYEQYF.

This sequence joins TRBV19 and TRBJ2-1; maybe TRBD2 (6 bases). This CDR3 is built from 17 residues. Trimming stripped 9 bases from V and 0 bases from J, with 21 bases between. The germline gives CDR1 LNHDA, CDR2 SQIVND (reference sequence). CDR3 DNA: TGTGCCAGCGCCTGGGGGAGGCCGCCGAGCTCCTACAATGAGCAGTTCTTC. Its protein is CASAWGRPPSSYNEQFF.

This chain connects TRBV7-8 to TRBJ1-1, with unresolved D. Germline V CDR1 and CDR2: SGHVS, FQNEAQ. This CDR3 spans 13 amino acids. V dropped 0 bases and J dropped 7 bases, with 9 bases sitting between them. Here the CDR3 reads CASSLADGFEAFF. CDR3 nucleotides: TGTGCCAGCAGCTTAGCGGACGGATTTGAAGCTTTCTTT.

In the case of this clone: At the DNA level, this CDR3 is encoded by other sequences in the same sample as well. This rearrangement joins TRBV30 to TRBJ2-7, with 7 bases that match TRBD1. V was pared by 4 bases and J by 0 bases, with 3 bases of the junction left unmatched. Germline V gene data show CDR1 as GTSNPN and CDR2 as SVGIG (reference sequence). This CDR3 spans 13 amino acids. CDR3 residues: CAWNRGISYEQYF. The CDR3 DNA follows: TGTGCCTGGAACAGGGGAATCTCCTACGAGCAGTACTTC. Full variable domain (outside the CDR3, taken from reference TRBV30 and TRBJ2-7): SQTIHQWPATLVQPVGSPLSLECTVEGTSNPNLYWYRQAAGRGLQLLFYSVGIGQISSEVPQNLSASRPQDRQFILSSKKLLLSDSGFYLCAWNRGISYEQYFGPGTRLTVT.

The rearrangement links TRBV13 to TRBJ2-5; the D gene could be TRBD1 or TRBD2 (6 bases each). Germline V lookup: CDR1 PRHDT, CDR2 FYEKMQ (reference sequence). V lost 5 bases, J lost 4 bases, and 23 bases lay in between. CDR3 size: 17 residues. This CDR3 reads CASSLRPGAAGSETQYF. CDR3 nucleotides: TGTGCCAGCAGCCTCCGGCCGGGGGCCGCCGGCTCAGAGACCCAGTACTTC.

In its sample, this clone was seen once. V gene TRBV29-1 combines with J gene TRBJ2-7; 10 nucleotides line up with TRBD2. Germline trimming cut 4 bases from V and 0 bases from J; bases unmatched to any gene: 0. Germline CDR1 and CDR2: SQVTM and ANQGSEA. CDR3 size: 13 residues. CDR3 DNA: TGCAGCGTTGCTAGCGGGGGCTCCTACGAGCAGTACTTC. Protein: CSVASGGSYEQYF.

V and J are TRBV11-2 and TRBJ2-1, with 11 bases that match TRBD1. CDR3 length: 15 residues. Unmatched junction bases numbered 2, after V lost 4 bases and J lost 3 bases. Germline V gene lookup returns CDR1 SGHAT and CDR2 FQNNGV. CDR3 protein: CASSSGTGGYNEQFF. CDR3 in DNA: TGTGCCAGCAGCTCCGGGACAGGGGGCTACAATGAGCAGTTCTTC.

The chain couples TRBV20-1 to TRBJ1-4; D is unresolved. The ends were cut back, 6 bases at V and 7 bases at J, with 9 bases in the middle. The CDR3 runs to 11 residues. Germline CDR1 is DFQATT and CDR2 is SNEGSKA (reference sequence). The CDR3 is CSAEIGEKLFF. The CDR3 coding sequence is TGCAGTGCCGAAATCGGTGAAAAACTGTTTTTT.

The chain joins TRBV9 to TRBJ1-2, with D unresolved. The CDR3 length is 15 residues. V was shortened by 0 bases and J by 4 bases, with 13 bases between the two germline ends. CDR1 is SGDLS, CDR2 YYNGEE, per germline. CDR3 sequence reads: CASSVEGRNVYGYTF. The CDR3 nucleotides are TGTGCCAGCAGCGTAGAGGGCAGAAACGTCTATGGCTACACCTTC. The complete variable domain, with remaining parts taken from reference TRBV9 and TRBJ1-2, reads DSGVTQTPKHLITATGQRVTLRCSPRSGDLSVYWYQQSLDQGLQFLIQYYNGEERAKGNILERFSAQQFPDLHSELNLSSLELGDSALYFCASSVEGRNVYGYTFGSGTRLTVV.

This chain links TRBV4-2 with TRBJ2-3; TRBD1 might be the D (6 bases). The CDR3 is made up of 13 amino acids. Per germline, CDR1 LGHNA and CDR2 YNFKEQ. The V gene lost 6 bases and the J gene lost 6 bases, with 13 bases spanning the gap. The CDR3 DNA reads TGTGCCAGCAGATGGGGGCCCGGCGATACGCAGTATTTT. As protein: CASRWGPGDTQYF.

This chain connects TRBV7-6 to TRBJ2-7; D is ambiguous. V was shortened by 4 bases and J by 2 bases, with 12 bases between the two germline ends. Germline CDR1 is SGHVS and CDR2 is FNYEAQ. The CDR3 length is 14 residues. CDR3 sequence: CASSSTKPPYEQYF. In nucleotides, the CDR3 is TGTGCCAGCAGCTCGACAAAGCCTCCCTACGAGCAGTACTTC.

This chain uses TRBV25-1 with TRBJ1-4, with a tentative D call TRBD1 (5 bases). CDR1 and CDR2 from the germline V gene are MGHDK and SYGVNS. This CDR3 contains 15 residues. V lost 5 bases and J 4 bases, leaving 14 bases between the germline ends. CDR3 bases: TGTGCCAGCAGTAGACCGGGACCTGATAATGAAAAACTGTTTTTT. Protein sequence: CASSRPGPDNEKLFF.

The chain links TRBV30 to TRBJ2-7, with no clear D. This CDR3 comprises 13 residues. The ends were cut back, 4 bases at V and 2 bases at J, with 12 bases in the middle. CDR1 and CDR2 from the germline V gene are GTSNPN and SVGIG (reference sequence). The CDR3: CAWTEDRPYEQYF. The CDR3 region has the DNA TGTGCCTGGACTGAGGACCGACCCTACGAGCAGTACTTC. Using reference TRBV30 and TRBJ2-7 for the parts outside the CDR3, the full variable domain is SQTIHQWPATLVQPVGSPLSLECTVEGTSNPNLYWYRQAAGRGLQLLFYSVGIGQISSEVPQNLSASRPQDRQFILSSKKLLLSDSGFYLCAWTEDRPYEQYFGPGTRLTVT.

This clone was seen just once. The chain recombines TRBV18 with TRBJ2-7, with TRBD2 as a possible D gene (6 bases). The CDR3 consists of 14 residues. The V end lost 5 bases, the J end lost 2 bases, and 13 bases lay between the germline ends. The germline V gene encodes CDR1 KGHSH and CDR2 LQKENI. For the CDR3, the DNA is TGTGCCAGCTCATCTTACACGGGGGCCTACGAGCAGTACTTC. Amino acid sequence: CASSSYTGAYEQYF.

The J gene is TRBJ2-3, the V gene TRBV29-1, with D uncertain. CDR1 is SQVTM and CDR2 is ANQGSEA in the germline V gene. This CDR3 region has 11 residues. With 5 bases removed from V and 5 bases from J, the gap between germline ends came to 8 bases. CDR3 in amino acids: CSVIVGDTQYF. In DNA form, the CDR3 reads TGCAGCGTTATCGTAGGAGATACGCAGTATTTT.

This sequence joins TRBV7-2 and TRBJ1-2; TRBD1 agrees at 9 bases. Trimming removed 5 bases from V and 6 bases from J; junction bases left unmatched: 4. Germline loops: CDR1 SGHTA, CDR2 FQGNSA. CDR3 length: 13 amino acids. CDR3 in amino acids: CASSPGTGNGYTF. The CDR3 bases are TGTGCCAGCAGCCCCGGGACAGGGAATGGCTACACCTTC.